Listed below are T cell receptor beta chains from one sample, sequenced in a study of blood T cell repertoires in COVID-19. The table came from immunoSEQ multiplex PCR; TCRdb's copy has only in-frame clones and leaves some out. The sample gives some 160,000 clones, approximately 82% of which show up once; roughly 19% is in the top ten. Sequenced: peripheral blood. The source is a woman aged 70-85 years who had recovered from COVID-19. The CDR3 runs from the conserved cysteine through the conserved F or W. D genes are given only for firm matches. Only some rows state a clone size, as once, few, many or a class for expanded clones.

TRBD1	TRBV5-1	once	TRBJ1-2	TGCGCCAGCAGCTCAAAAGGCGACAGGGGCTATGGCTACACCTTC	CASSSKGDRGYGYTF
TRBD1	TRBV2	-	TRBJ1-2	TGTGCCAGCCCCAATACTATCCCCCGGGACAGGGCTAACTATGGCTACACCTTC	CASPNTIPRDRANYGYTF
TRBD2	TRBV7-3	-	TRBJ2-2	TGTGCCAGCAGCTTCCAACCCACTAGCGGAGGACCCACCGGGGAGCTGTTTTTT	CASSFQPTSGGPTGELFF
-	TRBV6-6	-	TRBJ1-5	TGTGCCAGCAGTTACGCGGCCACCAACTTCAATCAGCCCCAGCATTTT	CASSYAATNFNQPQHF
TRBD2	TRBV11-3	-	TRBJ2-1	TGTGCCAGCAGCCCGGGAGGGGGGAGTGAGCAGTTCTTC	CASSPGGGSEQFF
-	TRBV13	-	TRBJ1-4	TGTGCCAGCAGCTTAGCGGCCGGGGCCAACAGGGCGGCTAATGAAAAACTGTTTTTT	CASSLAAGANRAANEKLFF
TRBD2	TRBV3-1/TRBV3-2	few	TRBJ2-1	TGTGCCAGCAGCCAACTTCGGACTAGCGGGGGGATTTACAATGAGCAGTTCTTC	CASSQLRTSGGIYNEQFF
TRBD1	TRBV28	few	TRBJ2-7	TGTGCCAGCACCTTAGACAGGGGATTTTCCTACGAGCAGTACTTC	CASTLDRGFSYEQYF
-	TRBV19	few	TRBJ2-2	TGTGCCAGTAGTCTCCTCGGGGAGGGGGAGCTGTTTTTT	CASSLLGEGELFF
-	TRBV11-2	-	TRBJ2-4	TGTGCCAGCAGCTTAGTGGGCAGGGGTGGTTCCAAAAACATTCAGTACTTC	CASSLVGRGGSKNIQYF
TRBD2	TRBV2	-	TRBJ2-7	TGTGCCAGCAGTCCAAACCGATGGGCGGGAGTCCACGAGCAGTACTTC	CASSPNRWAGVHEQYF
-	TRBV6-6	-	TRBJ1-1	TGTGCCAGCAGTTACGGGGGGTCCCGCGGGGACACTGAAGCTTTCTTT	CASSYGGSRGDTEAFF